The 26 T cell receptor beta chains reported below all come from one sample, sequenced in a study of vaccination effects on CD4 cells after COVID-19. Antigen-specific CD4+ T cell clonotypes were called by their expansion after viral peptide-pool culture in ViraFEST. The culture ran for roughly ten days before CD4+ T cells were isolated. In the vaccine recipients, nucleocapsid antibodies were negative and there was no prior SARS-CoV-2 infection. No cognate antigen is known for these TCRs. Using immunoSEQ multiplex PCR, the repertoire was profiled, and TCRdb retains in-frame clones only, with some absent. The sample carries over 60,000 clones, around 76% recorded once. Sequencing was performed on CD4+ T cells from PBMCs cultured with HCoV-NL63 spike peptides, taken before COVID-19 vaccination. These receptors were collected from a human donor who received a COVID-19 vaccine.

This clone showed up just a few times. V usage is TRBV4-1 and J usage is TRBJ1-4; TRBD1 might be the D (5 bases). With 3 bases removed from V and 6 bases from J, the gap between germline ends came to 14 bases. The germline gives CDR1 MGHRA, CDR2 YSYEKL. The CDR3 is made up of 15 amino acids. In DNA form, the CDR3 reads TGCGCCAGCAGCCAGTCAGGGCGGGCGGATGAAAAACTGTTTTTT. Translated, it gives CASSQSGRADEKLFF.

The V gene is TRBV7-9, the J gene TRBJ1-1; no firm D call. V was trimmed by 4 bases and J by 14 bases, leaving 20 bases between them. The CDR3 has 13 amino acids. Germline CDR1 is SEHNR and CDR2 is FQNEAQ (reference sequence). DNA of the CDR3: TGTGCCAGCAGCTCGTGTTTACCCCAGTCGGGGTTCTTT. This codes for CASSSCLPQSGFF.

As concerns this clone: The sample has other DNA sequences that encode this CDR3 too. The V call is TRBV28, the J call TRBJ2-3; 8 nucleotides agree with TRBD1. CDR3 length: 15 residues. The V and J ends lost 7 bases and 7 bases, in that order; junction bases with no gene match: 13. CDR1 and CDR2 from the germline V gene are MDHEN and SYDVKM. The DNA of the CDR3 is TGTGCCAGCACCACCACATGGACAGGGAGCTATACGCAGTATTTT. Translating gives CASTTTWTGSYTQYF.

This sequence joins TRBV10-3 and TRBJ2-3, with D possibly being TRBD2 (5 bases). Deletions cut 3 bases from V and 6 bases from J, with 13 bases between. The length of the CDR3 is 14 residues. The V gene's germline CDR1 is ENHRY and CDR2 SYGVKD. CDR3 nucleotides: TGTGCCATCAGTGATGTTGTTCGAGGGGATACGCAGTATTTT. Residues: CAISDVVRGDTQYF.

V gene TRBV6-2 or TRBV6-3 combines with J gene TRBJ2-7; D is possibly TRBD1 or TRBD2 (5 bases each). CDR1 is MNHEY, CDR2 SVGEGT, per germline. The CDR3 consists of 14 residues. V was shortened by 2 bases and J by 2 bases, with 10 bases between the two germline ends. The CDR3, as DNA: TGTGCCAGCAGTTACCGGGGACGGACCTACGAGCAGTACGTC. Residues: CASSYRGRTYEQYV.

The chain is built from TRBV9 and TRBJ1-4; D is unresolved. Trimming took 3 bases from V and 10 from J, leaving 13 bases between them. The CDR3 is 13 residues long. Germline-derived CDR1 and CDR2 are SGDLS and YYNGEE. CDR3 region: CASSATGEGKLFF. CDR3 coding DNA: TGTGCCAGCAGCGCCACCGGAGAGGGAAAACTGTTTTTT. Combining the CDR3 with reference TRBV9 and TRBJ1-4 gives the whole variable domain DSGVTQTPKHLITATGQRVTLRCSPRSGDLSVYWYQQSLDQGLQFLIQYYNGEERAKGNILERFSAQQFPDLHSELNLSSLELGDSALYFCASSATGEGKLFFGSGTQLSVL.

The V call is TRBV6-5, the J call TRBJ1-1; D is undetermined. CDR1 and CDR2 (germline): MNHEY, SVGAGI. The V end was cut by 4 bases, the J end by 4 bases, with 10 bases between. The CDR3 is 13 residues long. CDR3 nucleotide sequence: TGTGCCAGCAGTTCCCCGACAAGCACTGAAGCTTTCTTT. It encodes CASSSPTSTEAFF.

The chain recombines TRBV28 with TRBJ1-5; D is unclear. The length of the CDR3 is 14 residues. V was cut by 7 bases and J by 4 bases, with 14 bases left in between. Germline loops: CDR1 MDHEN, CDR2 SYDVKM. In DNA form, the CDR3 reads TGTGCCAGCACCCGCTTACAAGGGAATCAGCCCCAGCATTTT. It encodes CASTRLQGNQPQHF.

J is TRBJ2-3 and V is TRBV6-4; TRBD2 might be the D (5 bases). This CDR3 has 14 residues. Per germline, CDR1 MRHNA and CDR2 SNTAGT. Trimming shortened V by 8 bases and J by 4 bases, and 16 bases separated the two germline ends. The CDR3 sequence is CASSRQLRADTQYF. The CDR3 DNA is TGTGCCAGCTCAAGGCAGTTGAGGGCAGATACGCAGTATTTT.

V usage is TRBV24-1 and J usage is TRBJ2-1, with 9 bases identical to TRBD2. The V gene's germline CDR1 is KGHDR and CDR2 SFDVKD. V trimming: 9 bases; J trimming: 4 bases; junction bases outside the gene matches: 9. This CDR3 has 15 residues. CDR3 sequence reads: CATDSGGNFYNEQFF. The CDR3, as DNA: TGTGCCACCGATAGCGGGGGTAATTTTTACAATGAGCAGTTCTTC.

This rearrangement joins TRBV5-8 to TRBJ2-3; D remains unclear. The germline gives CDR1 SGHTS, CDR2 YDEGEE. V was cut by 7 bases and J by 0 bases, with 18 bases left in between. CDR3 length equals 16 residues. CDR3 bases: TGTGCCAGCCCTTCCTTGGCATCCTTCAGCACAGATACGCAGTATTTT. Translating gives CASPSLASFSTDTQYF.

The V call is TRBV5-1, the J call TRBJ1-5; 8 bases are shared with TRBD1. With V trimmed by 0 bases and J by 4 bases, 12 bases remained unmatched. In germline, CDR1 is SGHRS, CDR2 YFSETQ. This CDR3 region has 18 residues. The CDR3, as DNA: TGCGCCAGCAGCTTGGAGGCGGGCGGGACAGGTGAGAATCAGCCCCAGCATTTT. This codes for CASSLEAGGTGENQPQHF.

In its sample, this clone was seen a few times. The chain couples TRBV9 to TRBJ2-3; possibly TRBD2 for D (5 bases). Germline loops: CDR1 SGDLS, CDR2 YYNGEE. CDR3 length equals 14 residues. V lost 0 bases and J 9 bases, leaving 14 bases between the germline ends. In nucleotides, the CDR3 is TGTGCCAGCAGCGTAGTCCCTAGCACTTCAACGCAGTATTTT. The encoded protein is CASSVVPSTSTQYF.

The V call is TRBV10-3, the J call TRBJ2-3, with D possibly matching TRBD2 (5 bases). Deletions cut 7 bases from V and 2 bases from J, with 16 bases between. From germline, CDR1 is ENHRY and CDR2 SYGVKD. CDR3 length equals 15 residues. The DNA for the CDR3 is TGTGCCATCAACCTCACTAGAGGTCTCACAGATACGCAGTATTTT. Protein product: CAINLTRGLTDTQYF.

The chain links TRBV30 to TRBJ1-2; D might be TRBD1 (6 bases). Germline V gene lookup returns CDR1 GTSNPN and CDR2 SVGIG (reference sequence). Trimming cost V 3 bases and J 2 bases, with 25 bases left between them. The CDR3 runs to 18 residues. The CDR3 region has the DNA TGTGCCTGGAGCCTGGCCCTCGACAGGAGCCAGAAAAACTATGGCTACACCTTC. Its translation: CAWSLALDRSQKNYGYTF.

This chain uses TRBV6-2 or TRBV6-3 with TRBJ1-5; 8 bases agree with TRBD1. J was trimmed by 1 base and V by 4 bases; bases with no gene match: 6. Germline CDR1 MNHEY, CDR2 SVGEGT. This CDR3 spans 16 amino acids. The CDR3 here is CASSSNRGMSNQPQHF. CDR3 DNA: TGTGCCAGCAGTTCCAACAGGGGGATGAGCAATCAGCCCCAGCATTTT.

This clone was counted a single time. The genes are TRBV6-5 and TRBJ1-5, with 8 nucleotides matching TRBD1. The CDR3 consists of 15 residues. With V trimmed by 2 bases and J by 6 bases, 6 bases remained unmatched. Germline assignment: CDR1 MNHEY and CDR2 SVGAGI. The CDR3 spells CASSYTQGASQPQHF. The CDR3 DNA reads TGTGCCAGCAGTTACACGCAGGGGGCGAGTCAGCCCCAGCATTTT.

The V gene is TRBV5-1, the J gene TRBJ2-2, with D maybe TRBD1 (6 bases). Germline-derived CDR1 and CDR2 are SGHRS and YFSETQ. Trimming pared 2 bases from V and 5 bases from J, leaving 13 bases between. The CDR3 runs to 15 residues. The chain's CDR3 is CASSFQGPLTGELFF. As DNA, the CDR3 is TGCGCCAGCAGCTTCCAGGGGCCGTTAACCGGGGAGCTGTTTTTT.

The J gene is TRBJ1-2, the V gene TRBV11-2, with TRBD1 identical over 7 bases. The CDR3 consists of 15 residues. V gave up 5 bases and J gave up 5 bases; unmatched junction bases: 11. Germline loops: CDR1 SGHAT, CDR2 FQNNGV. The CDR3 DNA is TGTGCCAGCAGCGGGTACGACAGGGCACGATATGGCTACACCTTC. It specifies CASSGYDRARYGYTF.

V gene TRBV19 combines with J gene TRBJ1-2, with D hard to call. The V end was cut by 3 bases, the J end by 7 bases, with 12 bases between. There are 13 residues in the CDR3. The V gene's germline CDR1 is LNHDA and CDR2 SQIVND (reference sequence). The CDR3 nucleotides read TGTGCCAGTAGTATCAGGAGGGAGAGTGGCTACACCTTC. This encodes CASSIRRESGYTF.

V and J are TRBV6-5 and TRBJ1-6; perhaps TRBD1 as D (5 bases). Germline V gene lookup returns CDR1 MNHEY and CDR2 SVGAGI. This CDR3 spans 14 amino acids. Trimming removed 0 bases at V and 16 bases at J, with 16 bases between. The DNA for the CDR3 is TGTGCCAGCAGTTACTCGATTGTGGGGGACCCGCTCCACTTT. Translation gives CASSYSIVGDPLHF.

CDR3 bases: TGTGCCAGCAGTGAACGGGTCTCTGGAAACACCATATATTTT. The encoded protein is CASSERVSGNTIYF. The chain employs TRBV6-1 and TRBJ1-3, with D unresolved. V lost 2 bases, J lost 0 bases, and 5 bases lay in between. Germline lookup yields CDR1 MNHNS and CDR2 SASEGT. The CDR3 has 14 amino acids.

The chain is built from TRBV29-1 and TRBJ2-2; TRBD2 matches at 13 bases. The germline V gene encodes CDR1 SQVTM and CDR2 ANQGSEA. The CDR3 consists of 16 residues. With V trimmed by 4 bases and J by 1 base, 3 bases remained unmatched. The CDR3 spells CSVVGLAGLNTGELFF. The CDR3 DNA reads TGCAGCGTTGTGGGACTAGCGGGGTTGAACACCGGGGAGCTGTTTTTT.

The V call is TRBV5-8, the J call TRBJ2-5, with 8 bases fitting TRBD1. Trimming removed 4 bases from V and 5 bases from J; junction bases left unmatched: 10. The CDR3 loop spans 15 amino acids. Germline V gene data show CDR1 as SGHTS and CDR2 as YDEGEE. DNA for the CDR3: TGTGCCAGCAGCCCTCAGACAGGGGCTGGGGAGACCCAGTACTTC. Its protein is CASSPQTGAGETQYF.

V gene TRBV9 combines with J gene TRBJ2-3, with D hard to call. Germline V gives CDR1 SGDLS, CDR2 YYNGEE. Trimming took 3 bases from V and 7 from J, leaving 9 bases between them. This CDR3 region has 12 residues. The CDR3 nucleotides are TGTGCCAGCAGCGGGGTAGGGAATACGCAGTATTTT. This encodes CASSGVGNTQYF.

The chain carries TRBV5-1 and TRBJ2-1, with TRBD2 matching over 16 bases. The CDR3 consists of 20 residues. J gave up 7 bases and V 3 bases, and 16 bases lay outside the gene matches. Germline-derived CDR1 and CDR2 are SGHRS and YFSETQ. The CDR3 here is CASSSNLGLAGGPWKNEQFF. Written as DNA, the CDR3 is TGCGCCAGCAGCTCGAATTTGGGACTAGCGGGGGGGCCGTGGAAAAATGAGCAGTTCTTC.